Shown below are 10 T cell receptor beta chains from a single sample sequenced in a study of cytomegalovirus exposure and HLA in healthy donors. Data came from immunoSEQ multiplex PCR; TCRdb stores just in-frame clones and leaves some out. The profile shows roughly 140,000 clones, around 90% of them singletons. Material: PBMCs. Receptors originate from a man between 18 and 35 years old in good health and CMV-seropositive.

The V call is TRBV6-1, the J call TRBJ1-5; D is undetermined. This CDR3 has 15 residues. Trimming took off 1 base at V and 7 bases at J, with 14 bases between the two ends. CDR1 and CDR2 from the germline V gene are MNHNS and SASEGT. In nucleotides, the CDR3 is TGTGCCAGCAGTGAAGTAGACTTCGGGAGACAGCCCCAGCATTTT. It codes for CASSEVDFGRQPQHF.

This clone was found once. The chain employs TRBV5-5 and TRBJ2-7, with D tentatively TRBD2 (7 bases). This CDR3 contains 15 residues. Germline CDR1 SGHKS, CDR2 YYEKEE (reference sequence). V was shortened by 0 bases and J by 2 bases, with 12 bases between the two germline ends. Written as DNA, the CDR3 is TGTGCCAGCAGCTTGGCGGGCGGGGGCACCTACGAGCAGTACTTC. Amino acid sequence: CASSLAGGGTYEQYF.

V usage is TRBV6-5 and J usage is TRBJ2-1; 10 bases agree with TRBD2. Germline CDR1 MNHEY, CDR2 SVGAGI. The CDR3 spans 15 residues. J gave up 4 bases and V 8 bases, and 8 bases lay outside the gene matches. CDR3 nucleotide sequence: TGTGCCAGCGCTATAGCGGGAGGAGGGTACAATGAGCAGTTCTTC. Translating it yields CASAIAGGGYNEQFF.

J is TRBJ1-1 and V is TRBV25-1; D unclear. The CDR3 consists of 17 residues. Germline V CDR1 and CDR2: MGHDK, SYGVNS. With 3 bases removed from V and 1 base from J, the gap between germline ends came to 18 bases. Here the CDR3 reads CASSEAVVSRKNTEAFF. DNA of the CDR3: TGTGCCAGCAGTGAGGCGGTTGTGAGCAGAAAGAACACTGAAGCTTTCTTT. The full variable domain, completed using reference TRBV25-1 and TRBJ1-1, is EADIYQTPRYLVIGTGKKITLECSQTMGHDKMYWYQQDPGMELHLIHYSYGVNSTEKGDLSSESTVSRIRTEHFPLTLESARPSHTSQYLCASSEAVVSRKNTEAFFGQGTRLTVV.

This clone came up once. The chain combines TRBV6-5 with TRBJ1-5; 8 nucleotides match TRBD1. This CDR3 region has 16 residues. Germline-derived CDR1 and CDR2 are MNHEY and SVGAGI. Trimming at V came to 4 bases and at J to 0 bases, leaving 5 bases not matched to a gene. CDR3 nucleotides: TGTGCCAGCAGTTTAGGGACAGGCGTTAGCAATCAGCCCCAGCATTTT. Its protein is CASSLGTGVSNQPQHF.

This chain connects TRBV2 to TRBJ1-1; maybe TRBD1 (6 bases). The germline V gene has CDR1 SNHLY and CDR2 FYNNEI. The V and J ends lost 5 bases and 7 bases respectively, with 17 bases between them. This CDR3 spans 14 amino acids. CDR3 residues: CASSPGTRTYEAFF. CDR3 nucleotides: TGTGCCAGCAGTCCCGGGACACGGACGTATGAAGCTTTCTTT.

V is TRBV27 and J is TRBJ2-3; perhaps TRBD2 as D (5 bases). The V end was cut by 5 bases, the J end by 8 bases, with 14 bases between. CDR1 and CDR2 from the germline V gene are MNHEY and SMNVEV (reference sequence). The CDR3 runs to 13 residues. The CDR3 DNA reads TGTGCCAGCAGTCCCTTCGCGGGCCCTACGCAGTATTTT. It codes for CASSPFAGPTQYF.

The chain is built from TRBV2 and TRBJ2-7, with 11 bases that match TRBD2. The CDR3 totals 16 residues. V was clipped by 4 bases and J by 5 bases; unmatched bases: 10. In germline, CDR1 is SNHLY, CDR2 FYNNEI. The DNA of the CDR3 is TGTGCCAGCAGTGCGATAGCGGGGGGGGCGACCCACGAGCAGTACTTC. Translating it yields CASSAIAGGATHEQYF.

This chain joins TRBV7-9 and TRBJ2-5; D possibly corresponds to TRBD1 (5 bases). V lost 0 bases and J lost 3, with 11 bases in between. The CDR3 contains 15 residues. The germline gives CDR1 SEHNR, CDR2 FQNEAQ (reference sequence). Written as DNA, the CDR3 is TGTGCCAGCAGCTTAGCCCCAGGGTTGGAAGAGACCCAGTACTTC. Encoded protein: CASSLAPGLEETQYF.

The chain links TRBV7-3 to TRBJ2-7; 7 bases fit TRBD2. The length of the CDR3 is 15 residues. Trimming cost V 5 bases and J 2 bases; bases outside gene matches: 9. CDR1 is SGHTA, CDR2 FQGTGA, per germline. CDR3 residues: CASSPGLDGAYEQYF. The CDR3 bases are TGTGCCAGCAGCCCCGGACTAGATGGCGCCTACGAGCAGTACTTC. Combining the CDR3 with reference TRBV7-3 and TRBJ2-7 gives the whole variable domain GAGVSQTPSNKVTEKGKYVELRCDPISGHTALYWYRQSLGQGPEFLIYFQGTGAADDSGLPNDRFFAVRPEGSVSTLKIQRTERGDSAVYLCASSPGLDGAYEQYFGPGTRLTVT.